These 24 T cell receptor beta chains were all obtained from the same sample, sequenced in a study of cytomegalovirus exposure and HLA in healthy donors (dated by TCRdb to 2017 to 2019). Receptor libraries were prepared by the immunoSEQ multiplex PCR assay. A mixture of 60 forward primers for TCR Vbeta segments and 13 reverse primers for TCR Jbeta segments was used in the multiplex PCR. TCRdb holds this immuneACCESS table with in-frame rearrangements only. Some clones are missing; in checked studies, unresolved V genes explain under half, and the rest has no known cause. This sample gives about 160,000 clones in total; around 76% of them show up just once. Jointly, the top ten make up roughly 2% of the sample. The sequenced sample was PBMCs. The receptors come from a female donor in good health and CMV-seronegative.

A single count supports this clone. The J gene is TRBJ2-5, the V gene TRBV5-1; TRBD2 aligns across 10 bases. In germline, CDR1 is SGHRS, CDR2 YFSETQ. Trimming took 0 bases from V and 12 from J; bases not matched to a gene: 11. The CDR3 is 15 amino acids. CDR3 sequence (DNA): TGCGCCAGCAGCTTGGCCGAATTAGCGGGGGGCGCGGAGTACTTC. It yields the protein CASSLAELAGGAEYF.

This clone occurred many times. The chain carries TRBV29-1 and TRBJ1-1; D is undetermined. The germline V gene encodes CDR1 SQVTM and CDR2 ANQGSEA. This CDR3 spans 11 amino acids. The DNA for the CDR3 is TGCACTGGAGGGTTGGACACTGAAGCTTTCTTT. Its translation is CTGGLDTEAFF.

This chain links TRBV4-1 with TRBJ1-2; 8 bases are shared with TRBD1. The J segment lost 5 bases and the V segment lost 2 bases, leaving 7 bases of the junction unmatched. Germline CDR1 and CDR2: MGHRA and YSYEKL. The CDR3 contains 15 residues. The chain's CDR3 is CASSQRQGLGYGYTF. The CDR3 DNA reads as TGCGCCAGCAGCCAACGACAGGGGCTCGGGTATGGCTACACCTTC.

This clone was observed a few times. The V call is TRBV14, the J call TRBJ1-5; D not resolved. V gave up 7 bases and J gave up 1 base, with 2 bases separating them. The CDR3 sequence is 11 residues long. CDR1 is SGHDN and CDR2 is FVKESK in the germline V gene. The CDR3, as DNA: TGTGCCAGCACGAGCAATCAGCCCCAGCATTTT. Translation gives CASTSNQPQHF.

The rearrangement uses TRBV10-1 and TRBJ1-1, with D tentatively TRBD1 (5 bases). Trimming pared 4 bases from V and 4 bases from J, leaving 22 bases between. The germline V gene has CDR1 WNHNN and CDR2 SYGVQD (reference sequence). CDR3 length: 17 residues. Here the CDR3 DNA reads TGCGCCAGCAGTGCTGGGGAGGGCAGGGAGTTTATCACTGAAGCTTTCTTT. This encodes CASSAGEGREFITEAFF.

This chain links TRBV7-2 with TRBJ1-2; D remains ambiguous. The CDR3 contains 15 residues. Trimming cost V 8 bases and J 1 base, with 17 bases left between them. Germline V gene sequence: CDR1 SGHTA, CDR2 FQGNSA. CDR3 residues: CASRPRGLNNYGYTF. For the CDR3, the DNA is TGTGCCAGCCGACCGAGAGGGCTAAATAACTATGGCTACACCTTC.

The chain recombines TRBV19 with TRBJ1-5; D is uncertain. CDR1 is LNHDA, CDR2 SQIVND, per germline (reference sequence). The V end was cut by 5 bases, the J end by 0 bases, with 5 bases between. The CDR3 totals 13 residues. The CDR3 DNA sequence: TGTGCCAGTAGTCGGGATAGCAATCAGCCCCAGCATTTT. This codes for CASSRDSNQPQHF.

V and J are TRBV10-1 and TRBJ1-2, with TRBD1 matching 9 bases. The junction had 4 bases not matched to a gene; V was cut back by 0 bases and J by 2 bases. Germline CDR1 WNHNN, CDR2 SYGVQD (reference sequence). The CDR3 totals 16 residues. DNA for the CDR3: TGCGCCAGCAGTGAGTCAGGGACAGGGATGAACTATGGCTACACCTTC. Protein sequence: CASSESGTGMNYGYTF.

V is TRBV7-8 and J is TRBJ2-5; D is possibly TRBD1 (5 bases). Deletions cut 5 bases from V and 11 bases from J, with 12 bases between. The CDR3 runs to 11 residues. CDR1 and CDR2 (germline): SGHVS, FQNEAQ. CDR3 residues: CASSTRQKQYF. The CDR3 DNA follows: TGTGCCAGCAGCACCCGACAGAAGCAGTACTTC. The entire variable domain, with the rest obtained from reference TRBV7-8 and TRBJ2-5, is as follows: GAGVSQSPRYKVAKRGQDVALRCDPISGHVSLFWYQQALGQGPEFLTYFQNEAQLDKSGLPSDRFFAERPEGSVSTLKIQRTQQEDSAVYLCASSTRQKQYFGPGTRLLVL.

The J gene is TRBJ2-2, the V gene TRBV6-5, with TRBD2 as a possible D gene (6 bases). CDR1 and CDR2 (germline): MNHEY, SVGAGI. This CDR3 contains 13 residues. Trimming removed 7 bases at V and 5 bases at J, with 11 bases between. The CDR3 region is CASTGAVTGELFF. The DNA for the CDR3 is TGTGCCAGCACGGGAGCGGTTACCGGGGAGCTGTTTTTT.

This rearrangement joins TRBV5-6 to TRBJ1-1; D is undetermined. CDR1 is SGHDT and CDR2 is YYEEEE in the germline V gene. CDR3 length: 14 residues. Trimming took 0 bases from V and 1 from J, leaving 7 bases between them. CDR3 nucleotides: TGTGCCAGCAGCTTGGTGAGGGCGAACACTGAAGCTTTCTTT. Translation: CASSLVRANTEAFF.

The rearrangement links TRBV5-1 to TRBJ2-1; 10 bases match TRBD1. The J segment lost 0 bases and the V segment lost 0 bases, leaving 12 bases of the junction unmatched. Germline assignment: CDR1 SGHRS and CDR2 YFSETQ. The CDR3 sequence is 20 residues long. The CDR3 loop reads CASSLAPTGGGGSSYNEQFF. The CDR3 DNA follows: TGCGCCAGCAGCTTGGCCCCGACAGGGGGCGGAGGGAGCTCCTACAATGAGCAGTTCTTC.

The count of this clone is one. The chain joins TRBV5-4 to TRBJ2-7; TRBD1 might be the D (5 bases). The V end was cut by 0 bases, the J end by 0 bases, with 13 bases between. This CDR3 spans 16 amino acids. Germline loops: CDR1 SGHNT, CDR2 YYREEE (reference sequence). The CDR3 protein is CASSLGSRAPSYEQYF. CDR3 DNA sequence: TGTGCCAGCAGCTTGGGGTCCAGGGCACCCTCCTACGAGCAGTACTTC.

This clone was recorded once. The chain uses TRBV5-1 and TRBJ1-5, with TRBD1 matching 10 bases. CDR3 length equals 15 residues. Germline CDR1 reads SGHRS; CDR2 reads YFSETQ. With V trimmed by 5 bases and J by 3 bases, 5 bases remained unmatched. The CDR3, as DNA: TGCGCCAGCAGGTCGGGACAGGGGACCAATCAGCCCCAGCATTTT. It yields the protein CASRSGQGTNQPQHF.

This clone was seen a few times. The V call is TRBV7-3, the J call TRBJ1-4; 7 nucleotides match TRBD1. With V trimmed by 5 bases and J by 8 bases, 5 bases remained unmatched. This CDR3 is built from 13 residues. Per the germline V gene, CDR1 is SGHTA and CDR2 is FQGTGA. The CDR3 region is CASSPGGLEKLFF. The CDR3 nucleotides are TGTGCCAGCAGCCCAGGGGGTCTGGAAAAACTGTTTTTT.

CDR3 DNA: TGCGCCAGCACCGACCCGGGACAGGGGACTGAAGCTTTCTTT. Residues: CASTDPGQGTEAFF. V gene TRBV5-1 combines with J gene TRBJ1-1, with 10 bases fitting TRBD1. The CDR3 spans 14 residues. Per the germline V gene, CDR1 is SGHRS and CDR2 is YFSETQ. With V trimmed by 6 bases and J by 5 bases, 7 bases remained unmatched.

V usage is TRBV11-2 and J usage is TRBJ2-1, with D maybe TRBD2 (6 bases). Germline-derived CDR1 and CDR2 are SGHAT and FQNNGV. The CDR3 spans 13 residues. V lost 5 bases and J lost 8, with 13 bases in between. CDR3 sequence: CASSQGRNYEQFF. The DNA for the CDR3 is TGTGCCAGCAGCCAAGGGAGGAACTATGAGCAGTTCTTC. Based on the CDR3 plus reference TRBV11-2 and TRBJ2-1, the full variable domain is EAGVAQSPRYKIIEKRQSVAFWCNPISGHATLYWYQQILGQGPKLLIQFQNNGVVDDSQLPKDRFSAERLKGVDSTLKIQPAKLEDSAVYLCASSQGRNYEQFFGPGTRLTVL.

This chain uses TRBV5-1 with TRBJ2-7; the match to TRBD2 covers 7 bases. CDR3 length: 15 residues. Trimming cost V 7 bases and J 0 bases; bases outside gene matches: 10. The germline CDR1 and CDR2 sequences are SGHRS and YFSETQ. CDR3 residues: CASAPSSGASYEQYF. CDR3 DNA sequence: TGCGCCAGCGCCCCTTCGAGCGGGGCCTCCTACGAGCAGTACTTC.

The CDR3 region is CASGSDISGNTIYF. Written as DNA, the CDR3 is TGTGCCAGCGGGAGCGACATCTCTGGAAACACCATATATTTT. The chain joins TRBV5-4 to TRBJ1-3; D is undetermined. CDR3 length: 14 amino acids. The germline V gene has CDR1 SGHNT and CDR2 YYREEE (reference sequence). V shed 7 bases and J shed 0 bases, with 11 bases lying between them.

This chain links TRBV25-1 with TRBJ2-1, with 11 bases fitting TRBD2. Trimming removed 4 bases from V and 4 bases from J; junction bases left unmatched: 3. The CDR3 covers 15 residues. Germline V gene sequence: CDR1 MGHDK, CDR2 SYGVNS. Here the CDR3 DNA reads TGTGCCAGCAGTGTTAGCGGGGGGGCTTACAATGAGCAGTTCTTC. It codes for CASSVSGGAYNEQFF.

This sequence joins TRBV4-1 and TRBJ2-1, with TRBD2 identical over 12 bases. Germline V gene sequence: CDR1 MGHRA, CDR2 YSYEKL. The junction had 20 bases not matched to a gene; V was cut back by 3 bases and J by 11 bases. The CDR3 has 19 amino acids. CDR3 sequence (DNA): TGCGCCAGCAGCCACGAGACTAGCGGGGGCGCCAACAAGGGAAATAAGCAGTTCTTC. It encodes CASSHETSGGANKGNKQFF.

The J gene is TRBJ2-1, the V gene TRBV6-1; a weak D match, TRBD1 (6 bases). The CDR3 consists of 13 residues. With 10 bases removed from V and 8 bases from J, the gap between germline ends came to 18 bases. Germline-derived CDR1 and CDR2 are MNHNS and SASEGT. The CDR3 coding sequence is TGTGCCACATCCAGGGGTCTGGAGTATGAGCAGTTCTTC. This gives the protein CATSRGLEYEQFF.

The chain combines TRBV19 with TRBJ2-1; D possibly corresponds to TRBD1 (8 bases). The CDR3 is 19 amino acids. Trimming stripped 3 bases from V and 2 bases from J, with 23 bases between. Germline-derived CDR1 and CDR2 are LNHDA and SQIVND (reference sequence). The CDR3 loop is CASSIRGRRAGETYNEQFF. CDR3 DNA: TGTGCCAGTAGTATCAGGGGGCGCCGGGCGGGAGAGACCTACAATGAGCAGTTCTTC.

This chain connects TRBV5-4 to TRBJ2-7; 10 positions agree with TRBD2. Germline V gene sequence: CDR1 SGHNT, CDR2 YYREEE (reference sequence). With V trimmed by 0 bases and J by 0 bases, 0 bases remained unmatched. The CDR3 is 15 amino acids. The DNA for the CDR3 is TGTGCCAGCAGCTTGGCTAGCGGGGGCTCCTACGAGCAGTACTTC. This gives the protein CASSLASGGSYEQYF.